These 20 T cell receptor beta chains came from one sample sequenced in a study of early T cells in non-severe SARS-CoV-2 infection. TCRdb independently ran MiXCR on the 5' RACE reads; one entry per CDR3 protein. This sample carries more than 20,000 distinct CDR3 sequences, about 4% of them seen once, and the ten largest clones take 4.4%. The sequencing sample was made of whole blood. These receptors were obtained from an adult who was a healthcare worker with PCR-confirmed SARS-CoV-2 infection or an uninfected control (not recorded which).

This clonotype appeared many times. J is TRBJ2-3 and V is TRBV20-1; D is possibly TRBD1 (7 bases). V was shortened by 5 bases and J by 1 base, with 13 bases between the two germline ends. The CDR3 is 14 residues long. Germline lookup yields CDR1 DFQATT and CDR2 SNEGSKA (reference sequence). CDR3 bases: TGCAGTGCTGTCAGGGGGACTGGCACAGATACGCAGTATTTT. It yields the protein CSAVRGTGTDTQYF.

This clonotype was detected ten times or more. The V gene is TRBV29-1, the J gene TRBJ2-1; 12 bases align to TRBD2. V gave up 7 bases and J gave up 6 bases; unmatched junction bases: 7. CDR1 SQVTM and CDR2 ANQGSEA come from the germline V gene. The CDR3 length is 14 residues. The chain's CDR3 is CSEKTSGSGNEQFF. The CDR3 nucleotides are TGCAGCGAAAAGACTAGCGGGAGTGGCAATGAGCAGTTCTTC.

V gene TRBV20-1 combines with J gene TRBJ2-3, with TRBD2 as a possible D gene (7 bases). CDR3 length: 14 residues. Germline V lookup: CDR1 DFQATT, CDR2 SNEGSKA (reference sequence). The V end was cut by 5 bases, the J end by 4 bases, with 16 bases between. As DNA, the CDR3 is TGCAGTGCTCGTTGGGGGGGGCTCCCAGATACGCAGTATTTT. Its protein is CSARWGGLPDTQYF.

V and J are TRBV7-6 and TRBJ2-1; TRBD2 matches 8 bases. Looked up from germline, CDR1 is SGHVS and CDR2 is FNYEAQ. CDR3 length: 17 residues. Germline trimming cut 1 base from V and 0 bases from J; bases unmatched to any gene: 5. The CDR3 nucleotides read TGTGCCAGCAGCTTAGACCCGGGAGGGAGCTCCTACAATGAGCAGTTCTTC. It encodes CASSLDPGGSSYNEQFF.

This clonotype has just a few counts. This chain links TRBV12-3 or TRBV12-4 with TRBJ2-3; D call uncertain. Trimming removed 5 bases from V and 3 bases from J, with 9 bases in between. The CDR3 has 13 amino acids. CDR3 nucleotide sequence: TGTGCCAGCAGTGTCCTAAGAACAGATACGCAGTATTTT. This codes for CASSVLRTDTQYF.

In its sample, this clonotype was seen many times. This chain connects TRBV28 to TRBJ1-4, with D tentatively TRBD1 (5 bases). CDR1 is MDHEN and CDR2 is SYDVKM in the germline V gene. The CDR3 is made up of 15 amino acids. V was pared by 5 bases and J by 8 bases, with 18 bases between. In DNA, the CDR3 is TGTGCCAGCAGTGAGACCGAAGGGGCGCGGGAAAAACTGTTTTTT. Translation: CASSETEGAREKLFF.

This clonotype was seen many times. This chain links TRBV11-2 with TRBJ2-7, with D hard to call. CDR3 length: 14 residues. Germline V gene sequence: CDR1 SGHAT, CDR2 FQNNGV. V was pared by 1 base and J by 3 bases, with 10 bases between. CDR3 residues: CASSLAGRYYEQYF. CDR3 nucleotide sequence: TGTGCCAGCAGCTTAGCTGGCAGATACTACGAGCAGTACTTC.

This clonotype showed up many times. The chain has TRBV7-2 and TRBJ2-4, with D maybe TRBD2 (5 bases). V was clipped by 5 bases and J by 0 bases, with 29 bases between them. Germline loops: CDR1 SGHTA, CDR2 FQGNSA. This CDR3 is 21 amino acids long. The CDR3 bases are TGTGCCAGCAGCCTTCGGACCTTCCCAGGACTCGATCCACTAGCCAAAAACATTCAGTACTTC. It is translated as CASSLRTFPGLDPLAKNIQYF.

This clonotype was detected many times. The V and J genes are TRBV28 and TRBJ1-4, with D hard to call. Germline-derived CDR1 and CDR2 are MDHEN and SYDVKM. Trimming took off 3 bases at V and 4 bases at J, with 3 bases between the two ends. This CDR3 is 12 amino acids long. The CDR3 nucleotides read TGTGCCAGCAGTTTGCTTAATGAAAAACTGTTTTTT. Protein: CASSLLNEKLFF.

At least ten counts were recorded for this clonotype. This chain links TRBV7-9 with TRBJ1-5; D is possibly TRBD1 (5 bases). CDR3 size: 14 residues. CDR1 is SEHNR and CDR2 is FQNEAQ in the germline V gene (reference sequence). The V end was cut by 4 bases, the J end by 7 bases, with 14 bases between. Here the CDR3 DNA reads TGTGCCAGCAGCTCATCCAGGGAATTCCAGCCCCAGCATTTT. Amino acids: CASSSSREFQPQHF.

The sample holds many counts of this clonotype. The chain carries TRBV27 and TRBJ1-1; unclear D gene. Deletions cut 3 bases from V and 3 bases from J, with 11 bases between. This CDR3 is 14 amino acids long. The germline V gene encodes CDR1 MNHEY and CDR2 SMNVEV (reference sequence). As DNA, the CDR3 is TGTGCCAGCAGTTTTCTCCATCCCTACACTGAAGCTTTCTTT. Protein product: CASSFLHPYTEAFF.

The sample holds a few counts of this clonotype. The rearrangement uses TRBV28 and TRBJ2-7; weak D call: TRBD2 (6 bases). V dropped 4 bases and J dropped 4 bases, with 23 bases sitting between them. CDR3 length: 17 residues. Germline lookup yields CDR1 MDHEN and CDR2 SYDVKM. The CDR3 is CASSYQSGTPFPYEQYF. In DNA, the CDR3 is TGTGCCAGCAGTTACCAAAGTGGGACTCCATTCCCGTACGAGCAGTACTTC.

In this sample, this clonotype turned up a few times. J is TRBJ2-3 and V is TRBV6-1, with D maybe TRBD2 (6 bases). Looked up from germline, CDR1 is MNHNS and CDR2 is SASEGT. The ends were cut back, 6 bases at V and 0 bases at J, with 16 bases in the middle. The CDR3 is 16 residues long. DNA for the CDR3: TGTGCCAGCAGGGAAATGGCGGGGCCTAGCACAGATACGCAGTATTTT. Protein sequence: CASREMAGPSTDTQYF.

The sample holds many counts of this clonotype. This chain joins TRBV28 and TRBJ1-5; D is unclear. The CDR3 length is 14 residues. CDR1 MDHEN and CDR2 SYDVKM come from the germline V gene. The V and J ends lost 6 bases and 7 bases respectively, with 16 bases between them. CDR3 nucleotides: TGTGCCAGCAGCCCCCCGGGAGGACGGCAGCCCCAGCATTTT. Protein product: CASSPPGGRQPQHF.

This clonotype was counted many times. The CDR3 bases are TGCAGTGCAGGACTAGCGGGAAGAGGAGGAACAGATACGCAGTATTTT. Protein sequence: CSAGLAGRGGTDTQYF. This chain connects TRBV20-1 to TRBJ2-3, with 12 bases identical to TRBD2. Per germline, CDR1 DFQATT and CDR2 SNEGSKA (reference sequence). The J segment lost 3 bases and the V segment lost 6 bases, leaving 10 bases of the junction unmatched. The CDR3 has 16 amino acids.

This clonotype was found a few times. Here the CDR3 DNA reads TGTGCCAGCAGCCAAGGTCGGGATACGCAGTATTTT. Its translation: CASSQGRDTQYF. The gene calls are TRBV7-8 and TRBJ2-3; D call uncertain. The CDR3 has 12 amino acids. The germline V gene has CDR1 SGHVS and CDR2 FQNEAQ. With 5 bases removed from V and 6 bases from J, the gap between germline ends came to 9 bases.

This clonotype was observed at least ten times. J is TRBJ1-1 and V is TRBV29-1; D unresolved. Germline V gives CDR1 SQVTM, CDR2 ANQGSEA. This CDR3 has 11 residues. The V and J ends lost 4 bases and 7 bases respectively, with 10 bases between them. CDR3 sequence (DNA): TGCAGCGTTGTGAGGATCGATGAAGCTTTCTTT. It codes for CSVVRIDEAFF.

The table lists this clonotype with many counts. The J gene is TRBJ2-7, the V gene TRBV12-3 or TRBV12-4, with 8 bases lining up with TRBD1. CDR3 length: 15 amino acids. V gave up 2 bases and J gave up 2 bases; unmatched junction bases: 5. CDR3 amino acids: CASSLRQGAPYEQYF. DNA for the CDR3: TGTGCCAGCAGTTTAAGGCAGGGGGCCCCCTACGAGCAGTACTTC.

This clonotype occurred a few times. The genes are TRBV3-1 and TRBJ2-5; D uncertain. This CDR3 comprises 10 residues. The ends were cut back, 0 bases at V and 7 bases at J, with 0 bases in the middle. Germline CDR1 and CDR2: LGHDT and YNNKEL (reference sequence). The CDR3 here is CASSQETQYF. In DNA, the CDR3 is TGTGCCAGCAGCCAAGAGACCCAGTACTTC.

This clonotype was counted many times. The rearrangement uses TRBV20-1 and TRBJ2-2; 8 bases are shared with TRBD2. V lost 1 base to trimming and J lost 7 bases; unmatched junction nucleotides: 8. The CDR3 loop spans 15 amino acids. The V gene's germline CDR1 is DFQATT and CDR2 SNEGSKA (reference sequence). CDR3 nucleotides: TGCAGTGCTAGAGTCATAGCGGGACTGGGCGGGGAGCTGTTTTTT. This gives the protein CSARVIAGLGGELFF.